This T cell receptor beta chain was found in a study of OX40 agonist ivuxolimab in advanced cancers. In the study overall: Patients received ivuxolimab, an agonistic anti-OX40 (CD134) antibody. At doses from 0.01 to 10 mg/kg, patients were given intravenous ivuxolimab every 2 weeks.

Clones were sequenced by immunoSEQ multiplex PCR, and TCRdb holds only the in-frame ones, with some missing. The data contain 65,000 to 95,000 clones, approximately 88% of them seen just once; the ten biggest clones take up approximately 2.1%. J was trimmed by 5 bases and V by 0 bases; bases with no gene match: 8. The length of the CDR3 is 17 residues. Germline V lookup: CDR1 LGHNA, CDR2 YSLEER. Patients who had autoimmune disease history or got systemic immunosuppression were left out. The genes are TRBV4-3 and TRBJ2-1; 9 bases fit TRBD2. Here the sequenced sample was CD4+ or CD8+ T cells sorted from blood, taken in a trial of the OX40 agonist ivuxolimab. This clonotype was obtained from an adult with an advanced solid tumor such as melanoma, head and neck, liver or kidney cancer. CDR3 protein: CASSQDAASGIDNEQFF. CDR3 nucleotide sequence: TGCGCCAGCAGCCAAGATGCGGCTAGCGGGATAGACAATGAGCAGTTCTTC.